Below are 8 T cell receptor beta chains sequenced from a single sample in a study of control samples from healthy donors and cancer patients. Data came from immunoSEQ multiplex PCR; TCRdb stores just in-frame clones and leaves some out. The data show some 160,000 clones, 85% to 95% seen once. Sequenced sample: blood. The receptor set was obtained from a woman aged 35 to 49 in good health.

The chain links TRBV4-3 to TRBJ2-3; no clear D. V lost 6 bases to trimming and J lost 0 bases, with 7 bases between them. There are 13 residues in the CDR3. Germline loops: CDR1 LGHNA, CDR2 YSLEER. The CDR3 region has the DNA TGCGCCAGCAGGGCGTCGAGCACAGATACGCAGTATTTT. Protein sequence: CASRASSTDTQYF.

The V and J genes are TRBV6-5 and TRBJ1-2; 8 nucleotides line up with TRBD1. Per germline, CDR1 MNHEY and CDR2 SVGAGI. There are 14 residues in the CDR3. V gave up 2 bases and J gave up 8 bases; unmatched junction bases: 7. DNA for the CDR3: TGTGCCAGCAGTTACGGGCAGGGGGCGGGAGGCTACACCTTC. Its translation: CASSYGQGAGGYTF.

J is TRBJ1-6 and V is TRBV18, with D tentatively TRBD1 (6 bases). CDR1 and CDR2 from the germline V gene are KGHSH and LQKENI. The V end was cut by 3 bases, the J end by 4 bases, with 19 bases between. CDR3 length: 18 amino acids. The CDR3 reads CASSPPQGGGPYNSPLHF. The CDR3 region has the DNA TGTGCCAGCTCACCCCCACAGGGTGGAGGTCCGTATAATTCACCCCTCCACTTT. The full variable domain, completed using reference TRBV18 and TRBJ1-6, is NAGVMQNPRHLVRRRGQEARLRCSPMKGHSHVYWYRQLPEEGLKFMVYLQKENIIDESGMPKERFSAEFPKEGPSILRIQQVVRGDSAAYFCASSPPQGGGPYNSPLHFGNGTRLTVT.

The chain combines TRBV11-2 with TRBJ2-1; tentative D call: TRBD1 (5 bases). Germline values: CDR1 SGHAT, CDR2 FQNNGV. The CDR3 has 15 amino acids. V lost 5 bases, J lost 2 bases, and 13 bases lay in between. CDR3 in amino acids: CASSVTRVAYNEQFF. CDR3 nucleotides: TGTGCCAGCAGCGTAACCAGGGTGGCCTACAATGAGCAGTTCTTC.

The rearrangement links TRBV29-1 to TRBJ1-2; D ambiguous. V gave up 3 bases and J gave up 6 bases, with 17 bases separating them. The CDR3 sequence is 14 residues long. Germline CDR1 SQVTM, CDR2 ANQGSEA. The CDR3 spells CSVDPVSARDGYTF. The CDR3, as DNA: TGCAGCGTTGATCCGGTTTCCGCAAGGGATGGCTACACCTTC.

V is TRBV12-3 or TRBV12-4 and J is TRBJ1-4; unclear D gene. V dropped 5 bases and J dropped 3 bases, with 7 bases sitting between them. The CDR3 is made up of 13 amino acids. CDR3 region: CASSIRSNEKLFF. CDR3 sequence (DNA): TGTGCCAGCAGTATACGGTCTAATGAAAAACTGTTTTTT.

The chain has TRBV6-5 and TRBJ2-3; possibly TRBD2 for D (5 bases). Germline CDR1 is MNHEY and CDR2 is SVGAGI. This CDR3 is 14 amino acids long. The V end lost 10 bases, the J end lost 2 bases, and 16 bases lay between the germline ends. For the CDR3, the DNA is TGTGCCACCACACGGACTGGGAACACAGATACGCAGTATTTT. Translating it yields CATTRTGNTDTQYF.

The CDR3 loop reads CASSYGLDTEAFF. The CDR3 DNA reads TGTGCCAGCAGTTACGGTTTGGACACTGAAGCTTTCTTT. V usage is TRBV6-6 and J usage is TRBJ1-1; D not certain. The CDR3 length is 13 residues. The germline V gene encodes CDR1 MNHNY and CDR2 SVGAGI (reference sequence). The V gene lost 2 bases and the J gene lost 3 bases, with 7 bases spanning the gap.